The T cell receptor (beta chain) described here comes from a study of shared clonotypes between healthy human individuals. Overall study findings and caveats: What limited the represented genetic and exposure-history diversity was the small number of donors.

Every donor, a Caucasian adult, lived in Nashville, Tennessee. Trimming removed 9 bases from V and 0 bases from J, with 8 bases in between. Germline V CDR1 and CDR2: SGHTA, FQGNSA. The CDR3 consists of 12 residues. Sequencing was at deep level. Unsorted PBMC samples were amplified in replicate PCRs containing around 310 ng DNA, some 30,000 T cell genomes. TCRdb's copy holds only in-frame clones and misses some; the assay was immunoSEQ multiplex PCR. Counted here are some 480,000 clones, around three quarters occurring once; the ten biggest clones make up roughly 12%. Of note for this clone: The antigen is unknown.

The chain joins TRBV7-2 to TRBJ1-1, with D uncertain. The sequenced sample consisted of PBMCs. This clonotype originated in a woman aged 40 to 49 in good health. Some clones in this sample may be carry-over from other donors' samples. The CDR3 region is CASSPVNTEAFF. The CDR3 DNA reads as TGTGCCAGTTCGCCCGTGAACACTGAAGCTTTCTTT.